These 2 T cell receptor beta chains came from one sample sequenced in a study of blood T cell repertoires in COVID-19. Only in-frame clones appear in the TCRdb table, and some are missing; sequencing was by immunoSEQ multiplex PCR. This sample has about 120,000 clones; roughly 77% occur once, and the top ten carry about a sixth. Sequenced sample: peripheral blood. These receptors originate from a man in his sixties with active or convalescent COVID-19.

The chain couples TRBV9 to TRBJ2-6; D may be TRBD2 (6 bases). Trimming took 4 bases from V and 0 from J, leaving 17 bases between them. The germline V gene encodes CDR1 SGDLS and CDR2 YYNGEE. The CDR3 loop spans 18 amino acids. The CDR3 protein is CASSPRGLFSSGANVLTF. The CDR3 region has the DNA TGTGCCAGCAGCCCACGGGGACTCTTCAGCTCTGGGGCCAACGTCCTGACTTTC.

In this sample, this clone turned up many times. The rearrangement joins TRBV5-6 to TRBJ1-6; 12 bases map to TRBD1. Trimming took 0 bases from V and 10 from J; bases not matched to a gene: 5. This CDR3 contains 16 residues. The germline V gene has CDR1 SGHDT and CDR2 YYEEEE. CDR3 bases: TGTGCCAGCAGCTTGGCCGGGACAGGGGGCGACTCACCCCTCCACTTT. Its translation: CASSLAGTGGDSPLHF.